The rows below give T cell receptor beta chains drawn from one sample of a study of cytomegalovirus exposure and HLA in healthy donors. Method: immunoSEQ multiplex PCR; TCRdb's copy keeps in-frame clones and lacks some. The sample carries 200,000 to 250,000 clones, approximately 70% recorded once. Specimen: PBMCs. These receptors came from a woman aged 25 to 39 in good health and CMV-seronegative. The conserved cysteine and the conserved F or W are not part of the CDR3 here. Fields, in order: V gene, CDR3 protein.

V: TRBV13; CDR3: ASSPRRLDDNEQF
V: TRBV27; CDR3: ASSRNYAAYEQY
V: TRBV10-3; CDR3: AIGREALSYEQY
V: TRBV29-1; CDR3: SAGTSGGPGTGELF
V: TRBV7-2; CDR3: ASSEEGTSGEETQY
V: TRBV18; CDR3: ASSPQGLLNNEQF
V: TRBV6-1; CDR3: ASRGQGQGNEKLF
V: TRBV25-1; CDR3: ASSPAGGSTDTQY
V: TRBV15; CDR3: ATSGGTSGRGETQY
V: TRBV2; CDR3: ASSELAVTDTQY
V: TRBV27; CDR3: ASSPLVRDSMNTEAF